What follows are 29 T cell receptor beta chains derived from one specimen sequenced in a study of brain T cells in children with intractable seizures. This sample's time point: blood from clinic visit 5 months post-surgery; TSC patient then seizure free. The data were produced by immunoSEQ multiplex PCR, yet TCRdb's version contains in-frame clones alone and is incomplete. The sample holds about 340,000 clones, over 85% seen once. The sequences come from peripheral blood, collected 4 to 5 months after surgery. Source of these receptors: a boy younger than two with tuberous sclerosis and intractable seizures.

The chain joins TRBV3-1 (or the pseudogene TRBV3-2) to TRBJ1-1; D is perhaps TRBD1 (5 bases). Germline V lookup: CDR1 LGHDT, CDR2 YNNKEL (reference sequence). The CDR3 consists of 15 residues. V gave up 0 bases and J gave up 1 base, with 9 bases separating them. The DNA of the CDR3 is TGTGCCAGCAGCCAAGAACTGGGGGGGAACACTGAAGCTTTCTTT. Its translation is CASSQELGGNTEAFF.

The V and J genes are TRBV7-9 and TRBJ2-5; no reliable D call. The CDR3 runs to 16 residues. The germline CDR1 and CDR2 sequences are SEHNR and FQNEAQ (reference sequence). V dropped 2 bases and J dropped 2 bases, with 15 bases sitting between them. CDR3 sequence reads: CASSLLNSRAQETQYF. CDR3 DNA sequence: TGTGCCAGCAGCTTACTGAACAGTCGGGCTCAAGAGACCCAGTACTTC.

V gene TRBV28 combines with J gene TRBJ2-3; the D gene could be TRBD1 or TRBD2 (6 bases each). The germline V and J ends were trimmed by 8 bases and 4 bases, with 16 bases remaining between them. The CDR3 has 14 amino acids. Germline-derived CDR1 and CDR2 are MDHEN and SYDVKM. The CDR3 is CASQSGARADTQYF. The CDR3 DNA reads TGTGCCAGCCAGTCGGGGGCTAGGGCAGATACGCAGTATTTT.

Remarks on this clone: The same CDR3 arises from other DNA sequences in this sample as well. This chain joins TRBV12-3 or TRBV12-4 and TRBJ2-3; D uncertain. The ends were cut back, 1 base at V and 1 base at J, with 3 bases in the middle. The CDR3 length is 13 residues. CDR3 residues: CASSLVGTDTQYF. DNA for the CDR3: TGTGCCAGCAGTTTAGTCGGCACAGATACGCAGTATTTT.

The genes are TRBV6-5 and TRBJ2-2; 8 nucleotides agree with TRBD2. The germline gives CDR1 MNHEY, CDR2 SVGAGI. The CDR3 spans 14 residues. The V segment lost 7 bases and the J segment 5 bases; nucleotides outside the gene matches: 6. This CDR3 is CASTGGGFTGELFF. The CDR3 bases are TGTGCCAGCACGGGAGGGGGTTTTACCGGGGAGCTGTTTTTT.

The CDR3 is CASSHYIQGQNSPLHF. CDR3 nucleotides: TGTGCCAGCAGCCACTACATACAGGGACAGAATTCACCCCTCCACTTT. The V and J genes are TRBV9 and TRBJ1-6; TRBD1 aligns across 7 bases. The germline CDR1 and CDR2 sequences are SGDLS and YYNGEE. The CDR3 sequence is 16 residues long. V dropped 4 bases and J dropped 7; count of bases not matched to a gene: 11. Using reference TRBV9 and TRBJ1-6 for the parts outside the CDR3, the full variable domain is DSGVTQTPKHLITATGQRVTLRCSPRSGDLSVYWYQQSLDQGLQFLIQYYNGEERAKGNILERFSAQQFPDLHSELNLSSLELGDSALYFCASSHYIQGQNSPLHFGNGTRLTVT.

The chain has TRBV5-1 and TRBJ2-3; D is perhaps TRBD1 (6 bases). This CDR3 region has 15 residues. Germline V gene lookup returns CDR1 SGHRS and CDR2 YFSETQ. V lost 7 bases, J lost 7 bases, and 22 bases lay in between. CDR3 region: CASSAPDRDLYTQYF. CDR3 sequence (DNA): TGCGCCAGCTCGGCTCCGGACAGAGACCTCTATACGCAGTATTTT.

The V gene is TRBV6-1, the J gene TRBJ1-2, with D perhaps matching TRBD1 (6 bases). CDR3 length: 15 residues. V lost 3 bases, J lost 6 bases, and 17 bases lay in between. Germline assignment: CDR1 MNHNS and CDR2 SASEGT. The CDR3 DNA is TGTGCCAGCAGTGACACAGGGACCGGAGCTGATGGCTACACCTTC. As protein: CASSDTGTGADGYTF.

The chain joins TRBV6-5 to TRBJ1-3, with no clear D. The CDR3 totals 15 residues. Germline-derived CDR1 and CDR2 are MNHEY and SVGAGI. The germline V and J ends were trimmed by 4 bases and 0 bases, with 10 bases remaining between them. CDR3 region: CASSSEAGSGNTIYF. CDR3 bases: TGTGCCAGCAGTTCAGAGGCAGGCTCTGGAAACACCATATATTTT.

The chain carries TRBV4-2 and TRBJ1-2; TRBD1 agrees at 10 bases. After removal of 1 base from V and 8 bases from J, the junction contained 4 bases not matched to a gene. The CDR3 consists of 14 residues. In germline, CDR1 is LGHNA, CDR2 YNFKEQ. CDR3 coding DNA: TGTGCCAGCAGCCAAGGACAGGGGGCGCAGGGCTACACCTTC. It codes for CASSQGQGAQGYTF.

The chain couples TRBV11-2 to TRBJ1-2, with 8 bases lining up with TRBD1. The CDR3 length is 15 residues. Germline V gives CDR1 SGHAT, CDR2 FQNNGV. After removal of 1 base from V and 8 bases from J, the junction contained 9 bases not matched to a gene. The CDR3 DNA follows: TGTGCCAGCAGCTTAGGATCAGGGGGCGTGAAGGGCTACACCTTC. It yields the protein CASSLGSGGVKGYTF. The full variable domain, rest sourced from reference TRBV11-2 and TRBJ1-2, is EAGVAQSPRYKIIEKRQSVAFWCNPISGHATLYWYQQILGQGPKLLIQFQNNGVVDDSQLPKDRFSAERLKGVDSTLKIQPAKLEDSAVYLCASSLGSGGVKGYTFGSGTRLTVV.

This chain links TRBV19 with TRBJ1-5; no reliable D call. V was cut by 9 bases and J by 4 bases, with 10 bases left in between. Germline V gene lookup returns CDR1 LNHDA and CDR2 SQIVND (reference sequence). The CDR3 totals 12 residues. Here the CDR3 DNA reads TGTGCCAGCCAAGGCCTTAATCAGCCCCAGCATTTT. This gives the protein CASQGLNQPQHF.

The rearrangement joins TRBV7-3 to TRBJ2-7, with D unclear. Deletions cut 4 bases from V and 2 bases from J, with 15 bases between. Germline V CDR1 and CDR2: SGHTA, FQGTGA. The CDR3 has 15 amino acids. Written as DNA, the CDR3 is TGTGCCAGCAGCTCGTTACAGTTACCAACCTACGAGCAGTACTTC. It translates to CASSSLQLPTYEQYF.

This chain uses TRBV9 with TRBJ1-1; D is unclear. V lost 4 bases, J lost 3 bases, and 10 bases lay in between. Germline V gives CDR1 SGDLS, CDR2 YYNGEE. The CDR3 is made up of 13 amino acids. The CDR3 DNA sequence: TGTGCCAGCAGCCCCGGGAGAGACACTGAAGCTTTCTTT. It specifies CASSPGRDTEAFF.

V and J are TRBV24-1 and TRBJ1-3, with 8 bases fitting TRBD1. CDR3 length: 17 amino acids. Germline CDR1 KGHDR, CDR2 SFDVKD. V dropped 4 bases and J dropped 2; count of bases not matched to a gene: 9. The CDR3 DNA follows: TGTGCCACCAGTGACACAAACGAGGACAGGGCTGGAAACACCATATATTTT. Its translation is CATSDTNEDRAGNTIYF.

This chain's CDR3 is CSAVLNEQFF. The CDR3 DNA reads TGCAGTGCTGTCCTCAATGAGCAGTTCTTC. The rearrangement joins TRBV20-1 to TRBJ2-1; D is undetermined. V shed 5 bases and J shed 6 bases, with 5 bases lying between them. Germline V gives CDR1 DFQATT, CDR2 SNEGSKA (reference sequence). This CDR3 has 10 residues.

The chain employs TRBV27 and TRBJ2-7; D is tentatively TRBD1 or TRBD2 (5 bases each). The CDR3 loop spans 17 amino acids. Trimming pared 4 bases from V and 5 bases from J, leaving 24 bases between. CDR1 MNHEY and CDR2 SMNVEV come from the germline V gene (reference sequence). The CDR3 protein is CASSSRGLGESADEQYF. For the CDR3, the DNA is TGTGCCAGCAGTTCGCGAGGGCTGGGGGAGTCCGCCGACGAGCAGTACTTC.

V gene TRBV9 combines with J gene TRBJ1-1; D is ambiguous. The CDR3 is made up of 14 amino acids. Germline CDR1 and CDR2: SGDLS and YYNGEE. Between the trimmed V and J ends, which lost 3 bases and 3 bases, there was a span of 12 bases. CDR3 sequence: CASSDPAGDTEAFF. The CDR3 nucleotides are TGTGCCAGCAGCGACCCGGCAGGTGACACTGAAGCTTTCTTT.

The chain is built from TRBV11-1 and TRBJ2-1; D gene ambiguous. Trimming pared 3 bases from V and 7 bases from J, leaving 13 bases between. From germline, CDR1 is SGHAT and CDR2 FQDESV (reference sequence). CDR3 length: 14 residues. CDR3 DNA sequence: TGTGCCAGCAGCTTTCTAGGAAAGAGTAATGAGCAGTTCTTC. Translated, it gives CASSFLGKSNEQFF.

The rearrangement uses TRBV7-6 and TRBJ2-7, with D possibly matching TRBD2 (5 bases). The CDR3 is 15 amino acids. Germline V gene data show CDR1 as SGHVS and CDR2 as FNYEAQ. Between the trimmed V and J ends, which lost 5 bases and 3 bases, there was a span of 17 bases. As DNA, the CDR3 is TGTGCCAGCAGCCGAGATCTTGGCGGGTTCTACGAGCAGTACTTC. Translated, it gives CASSRDLGGFYEQYF. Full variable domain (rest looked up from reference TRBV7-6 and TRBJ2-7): GAGVSQSPRYKVTKRGQDVALRCDPISGHVSLYWYRQALGQGPEFLTYFNYEAQQDKSGLPNDRFSAERPEGSISTLTIQRTEQRDSAMYRCASSRDLGGFYEQYFGPGTRLTVT.

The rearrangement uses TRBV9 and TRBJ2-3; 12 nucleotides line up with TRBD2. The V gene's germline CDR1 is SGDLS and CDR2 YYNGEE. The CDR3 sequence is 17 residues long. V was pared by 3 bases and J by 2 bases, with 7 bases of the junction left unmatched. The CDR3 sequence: CASSARTSGTFTDTQYF. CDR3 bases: TGTGCCAGCAGCGCCCGGACTAGCGGGACGTTCACAGATACGCAGTATTTT.

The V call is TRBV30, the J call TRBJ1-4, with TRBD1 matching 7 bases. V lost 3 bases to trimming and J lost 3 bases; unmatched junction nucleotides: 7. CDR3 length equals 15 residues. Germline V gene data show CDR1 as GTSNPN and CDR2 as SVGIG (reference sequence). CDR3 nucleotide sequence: TGTGCCTGGAGCGACAGGGCACCGGCTAATGAAAAACTGTTTTTT. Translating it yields CAWSDRAPANEKLFF.

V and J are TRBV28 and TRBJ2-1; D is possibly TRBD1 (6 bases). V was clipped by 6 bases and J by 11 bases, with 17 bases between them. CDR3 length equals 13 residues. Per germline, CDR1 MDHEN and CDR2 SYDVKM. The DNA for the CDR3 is TGTGCCAGCAGCTTGAACCTAGACAGGAAGCAGTTCTTC. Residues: CASSLNLDRKQFF. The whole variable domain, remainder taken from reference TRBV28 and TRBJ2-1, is DVKVTQSSRYLVKRTGEKVFLECVQDMDHENMFWYRQDPGLGLRLIYFSYDVKMKEKGDIPEGYSVSREKKERFSLILESASTNQTSMYLCASSLNLDRKQFFGPGTRLTVL.

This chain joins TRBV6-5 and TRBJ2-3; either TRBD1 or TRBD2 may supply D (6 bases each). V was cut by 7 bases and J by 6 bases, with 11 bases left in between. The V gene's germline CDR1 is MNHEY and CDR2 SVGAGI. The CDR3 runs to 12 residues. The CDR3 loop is CASNPGGDTQYF. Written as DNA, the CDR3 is TGTGCCAGCAACCCCGGGGGCGATACGCAGTATTTT.

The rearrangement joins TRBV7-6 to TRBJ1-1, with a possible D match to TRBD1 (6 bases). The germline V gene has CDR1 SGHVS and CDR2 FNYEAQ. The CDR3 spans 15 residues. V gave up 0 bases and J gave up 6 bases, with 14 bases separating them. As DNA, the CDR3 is TGTGCCAGCAGCTTAGCCCACAGTGGGGGCGCTGAAGCTTTCTTT. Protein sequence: CASSLAHSGGAEAFF.

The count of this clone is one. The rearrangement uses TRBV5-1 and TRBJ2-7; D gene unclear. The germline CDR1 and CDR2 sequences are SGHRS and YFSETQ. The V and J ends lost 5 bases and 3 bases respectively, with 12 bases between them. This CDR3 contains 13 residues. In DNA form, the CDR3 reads TGCGCCAGCAGGGGGTTGTCGCGCTACGAGCAGTACTTC. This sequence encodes CASRGLSRYEQYF.

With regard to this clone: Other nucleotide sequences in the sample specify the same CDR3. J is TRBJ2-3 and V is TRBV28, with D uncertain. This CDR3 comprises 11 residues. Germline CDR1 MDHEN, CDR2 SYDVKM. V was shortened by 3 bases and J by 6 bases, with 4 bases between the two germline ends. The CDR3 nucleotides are TGTGCCAGCAGTTTGAGGGATACGCAGTATTTT. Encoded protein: CASSLRDTQYF. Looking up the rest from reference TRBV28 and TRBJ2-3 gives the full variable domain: DVKVTQSSRYLVKRTGEKVFLECVQDMDHENMFWYRQDPGLGLRLIYFSYDVKMKEKGDIPEGYSVSREKKERFSLILESASTNQTSMYLCASSLRDTQYFGPGTRLTVL.

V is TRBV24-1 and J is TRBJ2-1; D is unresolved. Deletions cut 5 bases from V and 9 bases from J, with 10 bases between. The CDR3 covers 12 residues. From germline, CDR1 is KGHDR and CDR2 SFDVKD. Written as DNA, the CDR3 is TGTGCCACCAGTGTCCTTGGCGGTGAGCAGTTCTTC. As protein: CATSVLGGEQFF.

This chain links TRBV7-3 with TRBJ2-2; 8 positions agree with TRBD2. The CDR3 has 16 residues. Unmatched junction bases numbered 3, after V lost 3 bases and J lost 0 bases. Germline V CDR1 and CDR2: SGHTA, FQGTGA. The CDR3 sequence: CASSLRGVPNTGELFF. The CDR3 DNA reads TGTGCCAGCAGCTTGCGGGGGGTACCGAACACCGGGGAGCTGTTTTTT.